The rows below give T cell receptor beta chains drawn from one sample of a study of shared clonotypes between healthy human individuals. Sequenced by immunoSEQ multiplex PCR; TCRdb stores in-frame clones only, minus some. The sample carries 520,000 or so clones, 79% recorded once. The material sequenced was PBMCs. These receptor sequences come from a woman in her thirties or forties in good health. Some clones in this sample may be carry-over from other donors' samples. Both conserved end residues are part of each CDR3. The order of the fields is clone size, J gene, V gene, D gene, CDR3 protein, CDR3 DNA. D genes are given only for firm matches. Size is stated for part of the rows, as once, few or many counts, or as a class when the clone is expanded.

size: once; J: TRBJ2-2; V: TRBV6-1; D: TRBD2; CDR3: CASSGGTSTANTGELFF; DNA: TGTGCCAGCAGTGGGGGGACTAGCACGGCGAACACCGGGGAGCTGTTTTTT
size: NA; J: TRBJ2-7; V: TRBV12-5; D: TRBD1; CDR3: CASGLPGQGILVDEQYF; DNA: TGTGCTAGTGGTCTCCCGGGACAGGGAATACTGGTAGACGAGCAGTACTTC
size: NA; J: TRBJ2-2; V: TRBV5-1; D: TRBD2; CDR3: CASSLSSGASGGELFF; DNA: TGCGCCAGCAGCTTGAGTAGCGGGGCAAGTGGCGGGGAGCTGTTTTTT
size: NA; J: TRBJ2-5; V: TRBV5-1; D: NA; CDR3: CASTRGSQETQYF; DNA: TGCGCCAGCACGCGGGGCAGCCAAGAGACCCAGTACTTC
size: NA; J: TRBJ2-1; V: TRBV6-6; D: NA; CDR3: CASSLGAGIVNEQFF; DNA: TGTGCCAGTAGCCTGGGGGCGGGAATAGTGAATGAGCAGTTCTTC
size: NA; J: TRBJ2-1; V: TRBV11-3; D: NA; CDR3: CASSLVGGGSEQFF; DNA: TGTGCCAGCAGCTTAGTAGGGGGTGGAAGTGAGCAGTTCTTC
size: NA; J: TRBJ2-1; V: TRBV18; D: NA; CDR3: CASSPGVHNEQFF; DNA: TGTGCCAGCTCACCTGGAGTACACAATGAGCAGTTCTTC
size: NA; J: TRBJ2-7; V: TRBV4-1; D: NA; CDR3: CASSQPTSSYEQYF; DNA: TGCGCCAGCAGCCAACCCACAAGCTCCTACGAGCAGTACTTC
size: many; J: TRBJ2-1; V: TRBV27; D: TRBD2; CDR3: CASKPLAGESNEQFF; DNA: TGTGCCAGCAAACCACTAGCGGGAGAGAGCAATGAGCAGTTCTTC
size: few; J: TRBJ1-4; V: TRBV29-1; D: TRBD1; CDR3: CSAKGTGGTNEKLFF; DNA: TGCAGCGCCAAAGGGACAGGGGGGACTAATGAAAAACTGTTTTTT
size: many; J: TRBJ2-3; V: TRBV12-5; D: TRBD1; CDR3: CASGLGDRDPDTQYF; DNA: TGTGCTAGTGGTTTAGGGGACAGGGACCCAGATACGCAGTATTTT
size: NA; J: TRBJ2-7; V: TRBV7-3; D: TRBD1; CDR3: CASSPRDRDPYEQYF; DNA: TGTGCCAGCAGCCCCCGGGACAGGGATCCCTACGAGCAGTACTTC
size: NA; J: TRBJ2-2; V: TRBV5-1; D: TRBD1; CDR3: CASSSSTGLGGELFF; DNA: TGCGCCAGCAGCTCGTCGACAGGGCTGGGCGGGGAGCTGTTTTTT
size: NA; J: TRBJ1-4; V: TRBV5-1; D: NA; CDR3: CASSLDTTNEKLFF; DNA: TGCGCCAGCAGCTTGGACACAACTAATGAAAAACTGTTTTTT
size: NA; J: TRBJ2-3; V: TRBV7-3; D: NA; CDR3: CASSSVFASTDTQYF; DNA: TGTGCCAGCAGCTCTGTGTTTGCTAGCACAGATACGCAGTATTTT
size: NA; J: TRBJ2-7; V: TRBV6-6; D: NA; CDR3: CASSSASNAYEQYF; DNA: TGTGCCAGCAGTTCGGCTAGTAATGCCTACGAGCAGTACTTC
size: NA; J: TRBJ2-2; V: TRBV7-8; D: NA; CDR3: CASSLGARTGNTGELFF; DNA: TGTGCCAGCAGCTTAGGTGCTCGGACTGGGAACACCGGGGAGCTGTTTTTT